A single sample is the source of the 5 T cell receptor beta chains below, sequenced in a study of Graves' ophthalmopathy and Graves' hyperthyroidism. Beta-chain TCR CDR3 regions were amplified from RNA transcripts. HTBI-primed first-round RT-PCR preceded second-round multiplex PCR. TCRdb passed the multiplex PCR reads through MiXCR, listing each CDR3 protein once. The sample shows some 1.1 million distinct CDR3 sequences, less than 45% of them seen only once. The sample was peripheral blood or thyroid tissue (not recorded which). All receptors derive from an adult man with Graves' hyperthyroidism.

This clonotype showed up just a few times. The gene calls are TRBV7-2 and TRBJ1-1; D gene ambiguous. The germline gives CDR1 SGHTA, CDR2 FQGNSA. The V end lost 5 bases, the J end lost 5 bases, and 21 bases lay between the germline ends. The CDR3 is made up of 16 amino acids. The CDR3: CASSLTRGEKRTEAFF. The CDR3 DNA reads TGTGCCAGCAGCCTGACACGGGGAGAGAAAAGGACTGAAGCTTTCTTT.

The J gene is TRBJ2-1, the V gene TRBV29-1; D remains ambiguous. The CDR3 sequence is 15 residues long. CDR1 is SQVTM and CDR2 is ANQGSEA in the germline V gene. V lost 5 bases to trimming and J lost 7 bases, with 21 bases between them. DNA for the CDR3: TGCAGCGTTCCCAAGGGTTCCGCGGCTGGGAATGAGCAGTTCTTC. This translates into CSVPKGSAAGNEQFF.

The rearrangement joins TRBV7-9 to TRBJ1-4; the D gene is possibly TRBD1 (6 bases). The CDR3 contains 15 residues. Germline values: CDR1 SEHNR, CDR2 FQNEAQ (reference sequence). V lost 2 bases to trimming and J lost 8 bases, with 15 bases between them. The CDR3 nucleotides are TGTGCCAGCAGCTTATGGGGGGGGCCCCAGGAAAAACTGTTTTTT. Translation: CASSLWGGPQEKLFF. The whole variable domain, filled in from reference TRBV7-9 and TRBJ1-4, reads DTGVSQNPRHKITKRGQNVTFRCDPISEHNRLYWYRQTLGQGPEFLTYFQNEAQLEKSRLLSDRFSAERPKGSFSTLEIQRTEQGDSAMYLCASSLWGGPQEKLFFGSGTQLSVL.

At least ten counts were recorded for this clonotype. The rearrangement joins TRBV6-5 to TRBJ1-5; TRBD1 agrees at 7 bases. The V segment lost 6 bases and the J segment 1 base; nucleotides outside the gene matches: 9. Germline V gene data show CDR1 as MNHEY and CDR2 as SVGAGI. The CDR3 covers 16 residues. CDR3 DNA sequence: TGTGCCAGCAGGAATACCGAGACAGGGAGCAATCAGCCCCAGCATTTT. This codes for CASRNTETGSNQPQHF.

This clonotype was observed many times. V is TRBV12-3 or TRBV12-4 and J is TRBJ2-2; a weak D match, TRBD2 (6 bases). This CDR3 spans 17 amino acids. The ends were cut back, 5 bases at V and 6 bases at J, with 22 bases in the middle. CDR3 sequence: CASSPTGLLGSAGELFF. Written as DNA, the CDR3 is TGTGCCAGCAGTCCGACGGGACTTCTCGGGTCGGCCGGGGAGCTGTTTTTT.